Listed below are T cell receptor beta chains from one sample, sequenced in a study of cytomegalovirus exposure and HLA in healthy donors. The method was immunoSEQ multiplex PCR; TCRdb's version includes in-frame clones alone and lacks a portion of them. The data hold 250,000 to 300,000 clones, with roughly 81% observed a single time. The sample comprised PBMCs. These receptors were collected from a woman in her 40s in good health and CMV-seropositive. Both conserved end residues are part of each CDR3. The D gene is left open where the match is weak. The size of a clone is reported for some rows only, either as once, few or many, or as a class for expanded clones.

NA NA TRBJ2-2 TRBV6-5 TGTGCCAGCAGTTACTCGAGGTACCTAGACACCGGGGAGCTGTTTTTT CASSYSRYLDTGELFF
once TRBD2 TRBJ2-2 TRBV29-1 TGCAGCGCACGACTAGCGGGAGGGCCGGACACCGGGGAGCTGTTTTTT CSARLAGGPDTGELFF
NA NA TRBJ2-3 TRBV6-6 TGTGCCAGCAGCTCTAGCTCAGATACGCAGTATTTT CASSSSSDTQYF
NA TRBD1 TRBJ2-3 TRBV5-1 TGCGCCAGCAGCTTGGGTACAGGGGGAGTGGGCACAGATACGCAGTATTTT CASSLGTGGVGTDTQYF
NA TRBD1 TRBJ2-7 TRBV7-9 TGTGCCAGCAGCTTATCGGGGGACAGGGGGTACGAGCAGTACTTC CASSLSGDRGYEQYF
NA NA TRBJ2-7 TRBV7-6 TGTGCCAGCAGCTCCTTACCTGGCAGGAACTCCTACGAGCAGTACTTC CASSSLPGRNSYEQYF
once TRBD2 TRBJ2-2 TRBV5-1 TGCGCCAGCAGCTTACTACTAGCGGGAGTGGTCGGGGAGCTGTTTTTT CASSLLLAGVVGELFF
once NA TRBJ1-1 TRBV28 TGTGCCAGCAGAGGGGGGGACGCGGCGAACACTGAAGCTTTCTTT CASRGGDAANTEAFF
once NA TRBJ2-7 TRBV28 TGTGCCAGCAGCCCACAGGGCTACGAGCAGTACTTC CASSPQGYEQYF
NA NA TRBJ1-4 TRBV5-1 TGCGCCAGCTCAAGCGGAGGGGTACCCGAAAAACTGTTTTTT CASSSGGVPEKLFF
NA NA TRBJ1-1 TRBV27 TGTGCCAGCAGTTTATCCCTAGCGACTGAAGCTTTCTTT CASSLSLATEAFF
NA NA TRBJ2-1 TRBV11-2 TGTGCCAGCAGACCAGAGCTAGCCTCCTACAATGAGCAGTTCTTC CASRPELASYNEQFF
NA TRBD1 TRBJ2-1 TRBV7-6 TGTGCCAGCAGCTTAGTCCCCCGGGACAGGAACAATGAGCAGTTCTTC CASSLVPRDRNNEQFF
NA TRBD1 TRBJ2-7 TRBV4-2 TGTGCCAGCAGCCAAGAGGGCATAGGGGGCCCTTTCTACGAGCAGTACTTC CASSQEGIGGPFYEQYF
NA TRBD1 TRBJ1-4 TRBV27 TGTGCCAGCAGGACCAATTTTAGGACAGGGGAGGCAGATGAAAAACTGTTTTTT CASRTNFRTGEADEKLFF
NA TRBD1 TRBJ1-3 TRBV6-5 TGTGCCAGCCAACAGGGGGCTGGAAACACCATATATTTT CASQQGAGNTIYF
NA TRBD2 TRBJ2-7 TRBV11-2 TGTGCCAGCAGCTCCAGGACTAGCGGGATCTTCTACGAGCAGTACTTC CASSSRTSGIFYEQYF
once TRBD2 TRBJ2-7 TRBV18 TGTGCCAGCTCACCAAATCGGGCGGGAGGAGGCGAGCAGTACTTC CASSPNRAGGGEQYF
once TRBD1 TRBJ2-1 TRBV5-1 TGCGCCAGCAGCGGGGGACAGGTTAATGAGCAGTTCTTC CASSGGQVNEQFF
NA NA TRBJ1-6 TRBV19 TGTGCCAGTAGTATGGCTGAGGCCCTCCACTTT CASSMAEALHF
NA TRBD2 TRBJ2-7 TRBV5-1 TGCGCCAGCAGCTCAGACGGGGAGGGCTACGAGCAGTACTTC CASSSDGEGYEQYF
NA NA TRBJ1-1 TRBV28 TGTGCCAGCAGTTTAGATGGGGGGAGGAACACTGAAGCTTTCTTT CASSLDGGRNTEAFF
NA NA TRBJ2-7 TRBV4-3 TGCGCCAGCAGCCAAGAGTTGGGGGCGGTTTACGAGCAGTACTTC CASSQELGAVYEQYF
many TRBD1 TRBJ1-1 TRBV5-6 TGTGCCAGCAGCTTGGCCCCAACAGGGGTCGGCACTGAAGCTTTCTTT CASSLAPTGVGTEAFF
NA TRBD2 TRBJ2-1 TRBV4-2 TGTGCCAGCAGCCAGGAGCCGGGACTAGCGGGAGGTAATGAGCAGTTCTTC CASSQEPGLAGGNEQFF
NA NA TRBJ1-2 TRBV12-1 TGTGCCAGCAGCCCCTCGGACCCGGGGGGCTACACCTTC CASSPSDPGGYTF
NA NA TRBJ2-5 TRBV30 TGTGTCGGTACAACAGGTTCGACTCAGACCCAGTACTTC CVGTTGSTQTQYF
NA TRBD2 TRBJ2-1 TRBV9 TGTGCCAGCAGCCCAGCTAGCGGGAGATTAAATGAGCAGTTCTTC CASSPASGRLNEQFF
NA NA TRBJ2-7 TRBV4-1 TGCGCCAGCAGCTCCCTTACAGGGCCCTGGAACTACGAGCAGTACTTC CASSSLTGPWNYEQYF
NA NA TRBJ2-7 TRBV28 TGTGCCAGCCTCGGTCGGGGACGGGGGTACGAGCAGTACTTC CASLGRGRGYEQYF
once NA TRBJ1-2 TRBV7-9 TGTGCCAGCACCCACCCTACCCAGACTCGCTTCTATGGCTACACCTTC CASTHPTQTRFYGYTF
NA TRBD2 TRBJ2-2 TRBV5-1 TGCGCCAGCAGCTTTAGGACTAGCGGGAACACCGGGGAGCTGTTTTTT CASSFRTSGNTGELFF
few TRBD2 TRBJ2-7 TRBV4-3 TGCGCCAGCAGCCCGGGACTAGCGGGAGTCTACGAGCAGTACTTC CASSPGLAGVYEQYF
NA NA TRBJ2-1 TRBV19 TGTGCCAGTAGGCGGCTAGCAGCCTACAATGAGCAGTTCTTC CASRRLAAYNEQFF
NA NA TRBJ1-2 TRBV7-9 TGTGCCAGCAGCTTATGGAGGGACGCTAACTATGGCTACACCTTC CASSLWRDANYGYTF
NA TRBD1 TRBJ2-6 TRBV7-2 TGTGCCAGCAGCTCGGGGACAGCCCCCACTGGGGCCAACGTCCTGACTTTC CASSSGTAPTGANVLTF
NA NA TRBJ1-1 TRBV29-1 TGCAGCGTTTTTTCAACACACACTGAAGCTTTCTTT CSVFSTHTEAFF
NA NA TRBJ1-3 TRBV7-2 TGTGCCAGCAGCTCACCAGGGTCGGGAAACACCATATATTTT CASSSPGSGNTIYF
NA NA TRBJ2-3 TRBV2 TGTGCCAGCGCTAGATCAGATACGCAGTATTTT CASARSDTQYF
NA TRBD2 TRBJ2-1 TRBV2 TGTGCCAGCAGTAGTCTGGCGGGGGACGATGAGCAGTTCTTC CASSSLAGDDEQFF
NA TRBD1 TRBJ1-2 TRBV7-9 TGTGCCAGCAGCTTATGGGACAGGGGTGGCTATGGCTACACCTTC CASSLWDRGGYGYTF
NA TRBD2 TRBJ2-1 TRBV7-3 TGTGCCAGCAGCTTAGTGGCGGGAGCATACAATGAGCAGTTCTTC CASSLVAGAYNEQFF
NA TRBD2 TRBJ2-7 TRBV7-9 TGTTCCAGCAGCCTTACTTCCGCTAGCGGAGAATACGAGCAGTACTTC CSSSLTSASGEYEQYF
NA NA TRBJ2-1 TRBV7-9 TGTTCCAGCAGCTTAGTACAGGTTACCCACAATGAGCAGTTCTTC CSSSLVQVTHNEQFF